Described below is a single T cell receptor beta chain sequence and its context. Its antigen remains unidentified. These data belong to a study of PD-L1 blockade in urothelial cancer. As for the study in general: Bladder-origin urothelial cancer in males described twenty-five of the 29 patients. The median number of T cells present in blood samples was around 150,000.

Study-level points and caveats: More expansion of tumor-associated blood clones, seen at 3 weeks, marked durable-benefit patients.

Germline loops: CDR1 LNHDA, CDR2 SQIVND (reference sequence). V dropped 4 bases and J dropped 0; count of bases not matched to a gene: 4. CDR3 length: 16 residues. Profiled with immunoSEQ multiplex PCR; TCRdb holds only in-frame clones, not every one. The sample shows some 25,000 clones, around 82% of them seen only once. Sequenced here: PBMCs, sampled around atezolizumab (anti-PD-L1) treatment. The sequence came from a man aged 65 to 79 with urothelial cancer. The V gene is TRBV19, the J gene TRBJ2-2; 8 bases match TRBD1. The CDR3 DNA reads as TGTGCCAGTAGTAAGGGACAGGTCGCGAACACCGGGGAGCTGTTTTTT. It is translated as CASSKGQVANTGELFF.